A selection of T cell receptor beta chains follows, all from one sample in a study of blood T cell repertoires in COVID-19. TCRdb's table, derived via immunoSEQ multiplex PCR, lists solely in-frame clones and lacks some. The data contain around 170,000 clones, roughly 80% of them singletons. Material: peripheral blood. The receptors derive from a man aged 25 to 40 with active or convalescent COVID-19. Each CDR3 is given with its conserved first and last residue. D genes are given only for firm matches. Expanded clones are given a class, and other clones once, few, many or no size at all.

J gene,D gene,clone size,V gene,CDR3 DNA,CDR3 protein
TRBJ1-2,TRBD1,-,TRBV19,TGTGCCAGTAGTAGGACAGGGGGCTATGGCTACACCTTC,CASSRTGGYGYTF
TRBJ2-5,-,once,TRBV4-3,TGCGCCAGCAGCCAAGATCGGGCTAGCACGGAGACCCAGTACTTC,CASSQDRASTETQYF
TRBJ2-7,-,-,TRBV7-2,TGTGCCAGCAGCTTAAACGGCGGCTTGGGTGAGCAGTACTTC,CASSLNGGLGEQYF
TRBJ2-3,TRBD1,-,TRBV15,TGTGCCACCAGCAGAGCCTCCGGGACAGGTAGCACAGATACGCAGTATTTT,CATSRASGTGSTDTQYF
TRBJ1-3,-,-,TRBV7-2,TGTGCCAGCAGCCATTCCTCTGGAAACACCATATATTTT,CASSHSSGNTIYF
TRBJ1-2,-,-,TRBV7-8,TGTGCCAGCAGCCCGGACATTGGGTATGGCTACACCTTC,CASSPDIGYGYTF
TRBJ2-1,-,-,TRBV7-6,TGTGCCAGCAGCGCCCGGGACTTCCTTTACAATGAGCAGTTCTTC,CASSARDFLYNEQFF
TRBJ1-2,TRBD1,-,TRBV5-5,TGTGCCAGCAGCTTAATGGACAGGGGGAGATTGGACTATGGCTACACCTTC,CASSLMDRGRLDYGYTF
TRBJ1-1,-,-,TRBV12-5,TGTGCTAGTGCCGACCGGCGGAAGAACACTGAAGCTTTCTTT,CASADRRKNTEAFF
TRBJ2-2,-,few,TRBV14,TGTGCCAGCAGCCTAGGGTCTTACTCGGGGATCACTTTT,CASSLGSYSGITF
TRBJ2-3,TRBD2,-,TRBV30,TGTGCCTGGAGCAACGGGGGGGGCACAGATACGCAGTATTTT,CAWSNGGGTDTQYF
TRBJ2-7,TRBD1,few,TRBV10-1,TGCGCCAGCAGTGTAGTTCGGGACAGGGCCTGGGAGCAGTACTTC,CASSVVRDRAWEQYF
TRBJ1-1,TRBD1,-,TRBV12-3/TRBV12-4,TGTGCCAGCAGCTCGGGACAGGAGGGTGCTTTCTTT,CASSSGQEGAFF
TRBJ2-1,-,-,TRBV7-6,TGTGCCAGCAGCCCACCCCGAGGGGGGGTTTACAATGAGCAGTTCTTC,CASSPPRGGVYNEQFF
TRBJ2-3,TRBD1,few,TRBV5-1,TGCGCCAGCAGCTTGGGACAGGGCGCAGATACGCAGTATTTT,CASSLGQGADTQYF
TRBJ1-1,TRBD1,few,TRBV4-1,TGCGCCAGCAGCCAAGATCCCAGGGGGATTGATGGAGCTTTCTTT,CASSQDPRGIDGAFF
TRBJ1-5,TRBD1,-,TRBV4-2,TGTGCCAGCAGCCAAGGACAGGGGGGCAGTCAGCCCCAGCATTTT,CASSQGQGGSQPQHF
TRBJ2-5,TRBD2,-,TRBV2,TGTGCCAGCAGTGAGGACGGGAGGGAGACCCAGTACTTC,CASSEDGRETQYF
TRBJ2-2,TRBD2,-,TRBV7-3,TGTGCCAGCAGCTTGACTAGCGGAAACACCGGGGAGCTGTTTTTT,CASSLTSGNTGELFF
TRBJ2-1,-,many,TRBV29-1,TGCAGCGTCCATACAATGCGGGTCCAGTTCTTC,CSVHTMRVQFF
TRBJ2-1,TRBD1,-,TRBV5-4,TGTGCCAGCAGCTGGGGACAGGGCGAATATGAGCAGTTCTTC,CASSWGQGEYEQFF
TRBJ2-2,-,-,TRBV19,TGTGCCAGTAGTATTGGGCGTAACACCGGGGAGCTGTTTTTT,CASSIGRNTGELFF
TRBJ2-2,-,few,TRBV3-1/TRBV3-2,TGTGCCAGCAGCCAAGATGAGGTCGGGGAGCTGTTTTTT,CASSQDEVGELFF
TRBJ2-3,-,-,TRBV6-5,TGTGCCAGCAGGCGGGATCGGGGCACAGATACGCAGTATTTT,CASRRDRGTDTQYF
TRBJ1-6,TRBD1,few,TRBV7-3,TGTGCCAGCAGGGACGCCGGGACAGGGGAGAATTCACCCCTCCACTTT,CASRDAGTGENSPLHF
TRBJ1-5,TRBD1,-,TRBV6-5,TGTGCCAGCGGGGAACAGGGGGGCGGTCAGCCCCAGCATTTT,CASGEQGGGQPQHF
TRBJ1-1,-,-,TRBV23-1,TGCGCCAGCAGTCACGGGACTGAAGCTTTCTTT,CASSHGTEAFF
TRBJ1-4,TRBD1,-,TRBV19,TGTGCCAGTAGGACAGGGATGGAAAAACTGTTTTTT,CASRTGMEKLFF
TRBJ1-3,TRBD1,-,TRBV5-6,TGTGCCAGCAGCTGGGGACAGGGGAGCTCTGGAAACACCATATATTTT,CASSWGQGSSGNTIYF
TRBJ1-2,-,few,TRBV7-2,TGTGCCAGCAGCTTAAAAACAGCATTTCACTATGGCTACACCTTC,CASSLKTAFHYGYTF
TRBJ1-1,-,-,TRBV30,TGTGCCTGGAGTTCCCCCCAGGGGCGCACTGAAGCTTTCTTT,CAWSSPQGRTEAFF
TRBJ1-6,-,-,TRBV25-1,TGTGCCAGCAGTGAACATAGCAGGACATGGGGTAGTTCACCCCTCCACTTT,CASSEHSRTWGSSPLHF
TRBJ2-3,-,-,TRBV7-2,TGTGCCAGCAGCCGCGAAGGGGTCACAGATACGCAGTATTTT,CASSREGVTDTQYF
TRBJ1-2,-,-,TRBV2,TGTGCCAGCAACACGGGAACCAACTATGGCTACACCTTC,CASNTGTNYGYTF
TRBJ1-3,TRBD1,-,TRBV6-6,TGTGCCAGCAGTCCCAGGGGGTCCGACTCTGGAAACACCATATATTTT,CASSPRGSDSGNTIYF
TRBJ2-1,TRBD1,-,TRBV19,TGTGCCAGTAGTATCCCGGGACAGGGGGCAAGAAATGAGCAGTTCTTC,CASSIPGQGARNEQFF
TRBJ1-3,-,-,TRBV7-2,TGTGCCAGCAGCCTCCCGAGGGAACGTGGAAACACCATATATTTT,CASSLPRERGNTIYF
TRBJ2-1,TRBD2,-,TRBV9,TGTGCCAGCAGTCCCGGACTAGCGGGACGAGGTTTCAATGAGCAGTTCTTC,CASSPGLAGRGFNEQFF
TRBJ2-7,TRBD2,once,TRBV7-9,TGTGCCAGCAGCCAAAGCGGGGGCCCCCCGTCGTTC,CASSQSGGPPSF
TRBJ2-1,-,few,TRBV25-1,TGTGCCAGCAGGGATGACTCCGGCCGGGCCTACAATGAGCAGTTCTTC,CASRDDSGRAYNEQFF
TRBJ2-5,-,once,TRBV9,TGTGCCAGCAGCGTAGCCGCAGGGCTGTCAGAGACCCAGTACTTC,CASSVAAGLSETQYF